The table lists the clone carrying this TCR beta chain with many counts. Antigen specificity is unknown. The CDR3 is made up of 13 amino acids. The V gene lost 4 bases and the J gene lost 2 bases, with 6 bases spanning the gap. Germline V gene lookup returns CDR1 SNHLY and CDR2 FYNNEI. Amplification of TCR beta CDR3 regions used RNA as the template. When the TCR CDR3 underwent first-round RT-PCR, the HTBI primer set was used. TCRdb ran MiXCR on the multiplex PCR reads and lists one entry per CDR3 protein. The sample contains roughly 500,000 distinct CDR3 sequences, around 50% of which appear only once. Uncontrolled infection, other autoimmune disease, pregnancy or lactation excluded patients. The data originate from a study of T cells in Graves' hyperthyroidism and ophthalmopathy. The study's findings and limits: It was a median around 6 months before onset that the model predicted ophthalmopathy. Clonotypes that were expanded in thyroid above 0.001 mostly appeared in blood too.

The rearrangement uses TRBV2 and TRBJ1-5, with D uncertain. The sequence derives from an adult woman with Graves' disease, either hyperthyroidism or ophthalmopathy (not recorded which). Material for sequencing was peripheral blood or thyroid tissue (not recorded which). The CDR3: CASSAGRNQPQHF. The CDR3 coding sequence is TGTGCCAGCAGTGCCGGGCGCAATCAGCCCCAGCATTTT.